The present entry profiles one T cell receptor (beta chain) with its context. This sample is drawn from a study of blood T cell repertoires in COVID-19. Germline lookup yields CDR1 SGHKS and CDR2 YYEKEE (reference sequence). Trimming took 2 bases from V and 0 from J, leaving 11 bases between them. The CDR3 length is 15 residues. TCRdb keeps only in-frame clones here, not all; method: immunoSEQ multiplex PCR. The repertoire includes more than 70,000 clones, approximately 80% of them detected once, and approximately 4.4% sits in the top ten. The TCR sequence derives from a woman aged 80 or over with active or convalescent COVID-19. The sample was peripheral blood. The rearrangement joins TRBV5-5 to TRBJ1-1, with D possibly TRBD1 on 6 matching bases. The CDR3 sequence: CASSLLGGMNTEAFF. CDR3 bases: TGTGCCAGCAGCTTATTAGGGGGTATGAACACTGAAGCTTTCTTT.